This is a list of T cell receptor beta chains from one sample in a study of blood T cell repertoires in COVID-19. The repertoire was sequenced with immunoSEQ multiplex PCR; TCRdb's copy has only in-frame clones and lacks some. Altogether about 150,000 clones are present, roughly 84% being singletons, with the ten largest covering about 12%. Sequenced material: peripheral blood. The receptors derive from a woman aged 55-70 years with COVID-19, enrolled during active disease. Both conserved end residues are part of each CDR3. D genes are given only for firm matches. Clone size appears in some rows only: once, few, many, or a class for an expanded clone.

d_gene | j_gene | abundance | v_gene | len | CDR3nt | CDR3aa
. | TRBJ1-2 | . | TRBV6-1 | 13 | TGTGCCAGCAGTGAGAGGGCCGGGTATGGCTACACCTTC | CASSERAGYGYTF
TRBD2 | TRBJ2-7 | . | TRBV20-1 | 11 | TGCAGTGCCCGCGGGGGGTACGAGCAGTACTTC | CSARGGYEQYF
. | TRBJ1-5 | . | TRBV9 | 15 | TGTGCCAGCAGCGTGGGGGGAAAGAACAATCAGCCCCAGCATTTT | CASSVGGKNNQPQHF
. | TRBJ1-1 | . | TRBV12-5 | 13 | TGTGCTAGTGGCCGAGAAACAGGGACTGAAGCTTTCTTT | CASGRETGTEAFF
. | TRBJ2-3 | . | TRBV7-3 | 12 | TGTGCCAGCAGCTTAGAGACAGATACGCAGTATTTT | CASSLETDTQYF
. | TRBJ1-1 | . | TRBV19 | 15 | TGTGCCAGTAGTATAGAAGGGGCAGGGAACACTGAAGCTTTCTTT | CASSIEGAGNTEAFF
. | TRBJ2-5 | . | TRBV5-6 | 17 | TGTGCCAGCAGCCCCCCCAAGTTAAGGACGGGGCAAGAGACCCAGTACTTC | CASSPPKLRTGQETQYF
TRBD1 | TRBJ1-2 | few | TRBV27 | 15 | TGTGCCAGCAGTGACAGGGGGCCAGCTAACTATGGCTACACCTTC | CASSDRGPANYGYTF
. | TRBJ2-5 | . | TRBV3-1/TRBV3-2 | 13 | TGTGCCAGCAGCCCCGGGGAACAAGAGACCCAGTACTTC | CASSPGEQETQYF
. | TRBJ1-5 | . | TRBV19 | 16 | TGTGCCAGTAGTCCCCGCCAGGGTTCGAGCAATCAGCCCCAGCATTTT | CASSPRQGSSNQPQHF
TRBD1 | TRBJ1-3 | . | TRBV5-1 | 19 | TGCGCCAGCAGCTTGGCCTCCCCTGGGACAGGGGTCTTCGGAAACACCATATATTTT | CASSLASPGTGVFGNTIYF
. | TRBJ1-1 | . | TRBV7-3 | 13 | TGTGCCAGCAGCTGGACAGTGAACACTGAAGCTTTCTTT | CASSWTVNTEAFF
TRBD1 | TRBJ1-2 | . | TRBV10-1 | 15 | TGCGCCAGCAGTGAGTCCCGGACAGGGGTGAATGGCTACACCTTC | CASSESRTGVNGYTF
TRBD2 | TRBJ2-5 | . | TRBV5-6 | 16 | TGTGCCAGCAGCTTGACTAGCGGGGGCTATCAAGAGACCCAGTACTTC | CASSLTSGGYQETQYF
. | TRBJ1-5 | . | TRBV7-9 | 13 | TGTGCCAGCAGTCGCAGTTCGACAGAGCCCCAGCATTTT | CASSRSSTEPQHF
. | TRBJ1-6 | once | TRBV7-9 | 16 | TGTGCCAGCAGCTCGACGTCTATGCAGGGTAATTCACCCCTCCACTTT | CASSSTSMQGNSPLHF
TRBD1 | TRBJ1-5 | many | TRBV24-1 | 16 | TGTGCCACCAGTGATGGACAGGGCCCGTACAATCAGCCCCAGCATTTT | CATSDGQGPYNQPQHF
. | TRBJ1-6 | once | TRBV9 | 15 | TGTGCCAGCAGCGGAGACCCATTGGGGGGATCACCCCTCCACTTT | CASSGDPLGGSPLHF
TRBD1 | TRBJ2-5 | . | TRBV7-2 | 15 | TGTGCCAGCAGCCGCGGACAGGGAAGAGGAGAGACCCAGTACTTC | CASSRGQGRGETQYF
TRBD2 | TRBJ2-3 | . | TRBV19 | 15 | TGTGCCAGTAGCCTGACTAGCGGGAGGTCAGATACGCAGTATTTT | CASSLTSGRSDTQYF
. | TRBJ1-2 | . | TRBV18 | 13 | TGTGCCAGCTCACCGGGAGGGAACTATGGCTACACCTTC | CASSPGGNYGYTF
TRBD2 | TRBJ2-1 | . | TRBV5-4 | 15 | TGTGCCAGCAGCCCAAGGGCGGGAGGGCGAAATGAGCAGTTCTTC | CASSPRAGGRNEQFF
TRBD2 | TRBJ2-3 | . | TRBV3-1/TRBV3-2 | 16 | TGTGCCAGCAGTTTCACGGGGGGGGCCGGCACAGATACGCAGTATTTT | CASSFTGGAGTDTQYF
TRBD2 | TRBJ2-3 | . | TRBV7-2 | 14 | TGTGCCAGCAGCTCTAGGGACTACACAGATACGCAGTATTTT | CASSSRDYTDTQYF
TRBD1 | TRBJ1-2 | once | TRBV7-9 | 15 | TGTGCCAGCAGCTTAGAGGGGGCGATAGCCCTCGGCTACACCTTC | CASSLEGAIALGYTF
. | TRBJ1-2 | . | TRBV6-5 | 15 | TGTGCCAGCAGTTATATGACAGGAGCTAACTATGGCTACACCTTC | CASSYMTGANYGYTF
TRBD2 | TRBJ2-3 | once | TRBV6-5 | 13 | TGTGCCAGCAGACTAGCGACCTCGAGGCCGCAGTATTTT | CASRLATSRPQYF
. | TRBJ1-2 | . | TRBV7-6 | 12 | TGTGCCAGCAACAGGATAGAAGGTGGCTACACCTTC | CASNRIEGGYTF
TRBD1 | TRBJ1-5 | . | TRBV2 | 17 | TGTGCCAGCAGTGAGACCCCGGGACAGGGACCCAATCAGCCCCAGCATTTT | CASSETPGQGPNQPQHF
. | TRBJ1-1 | . | TRBV5-1 | 14 | TGCGCCAGCAGCTGGCGGGGAGGGGACACTGAAGCTTTCTTT | CASSWRGGDTEAFF
. | TRBJ1-2 | . | TRBV6-5 | 13 | TGTGCCAGCAGTCGACAGCGCAACTATGGCTACACCTTC | CASSRQRNYGYTF
. | TRBJ2-1 | . | TRBV27 | 14 | TGTGCCAGCAGTTTACAAACAGGGCTGAATGAGCAGTTCTTC | CASSLQTGLNEQFF
TRBD1 | TRBJ2-7 | . | TRBV7-9 | 15 | TGTGCCAGCAGCTTGGGACAGGGGGCTTTTTACGAGCAGTACTTC | CASSLGQGAFYEQYF
. | TRBJ2-6 | . | TRBV5-1 | 15 | TGCGCCAGCACGGTGGGGGCCTCTGGGGCCAACGTCCTGACTTTC | CASTVGASGANVLTF
TRBD1 | TRBJ1-2 | . | TRBV12-5 | 15 | TGTGCTAGTGGTTTGGGGACAGGGGCGAGGGATGGCTACACCTTC | CASGLGTGARDGYTF
TRBD2 | TRBJ2-7 | . | TRBV3-1/TRBV3-2 | 15 | TGTGCCAGCAGCCAATTAATGACTAGCGGTTACGAGCGGTACTTC | CASSQLMTSGYERYF
. | TRBJ2-2 | . | TRBV5-1 | 14 | TGCGCCAGCAGCTTACAGGGCGACACCGGGGAGCTGTTTTTT | CASSLQGDTGELFF
. | TRBJ2-5 | . | TRBV30 | 15 | TGTGCCTGGAGTGACCCCCCGGCAGGGCGAGAGACCCAGTACTTC | CAWSDPPAGRETQYF
. | TRBJ1-2 | . | TRBV25-1 | 16 | TGTGCCAGCAGTCCTACAGGTGGAATCTTCAACTATGGCTACACCTTC | CASSPTGGIFNYGYTF
. | TRBJ1-5 | . | TRBV4-1 | 13 | TGCGCCAGCAGCCAATATGCGGGTCAGCCCCAGCATTTT | CASSQYAGQPQHF
TRBD1 | TRBJ1-1 | . | TRBV3-1/TRBV3-2 | 16 | TGTGCCAGCAGCCGAAATTCCAGGGGGTCGAACACTGAAGCTTTCTTT | CASSRNSRGSNTEAFF
. | TRBJ1-4 | . | TRBV5-1 | 14 | TGCGCCAGCAGCTTAGAATCGGGTAATGAAAAACTGTTTTTT | CASSLESGNEKLFF
. | TRBJ2-3 | . | TRBV7-3 | 14 | TGTGCCAGCAGCCTAGGGACAATCACAGATACGCAGTATTTT | CASSLGTITDTQYF
. | TRBJ1-2 | . | TRBV18 | 13 | TGTGCCAGCTCACCAGGCTTCCTCTATGGCTACACCTTC | CASSPGFLYGYTF
. | TRBJ2-6 | . | TRBV9 | 16 | TGTGCCAGCAGCGTTGGAGCAGGGTATGGGGCCAACGTCCTGACTTTC | CASSVGAGYGANVLTF
. | TRBJ2-3 | . | TRBV30 | 11 | TGTGCCGGGGCGGGAACAGATACGCAGTATTTT | CAGAGTDTQYF
TRBD2 | TRBJ2-2 | . | TRBV18 | 17 | TGTGCCAGCTCACCCACGGGGGGACTGATAAACACCGGGGAGCTGTTTTTT | CASSPTGGLINTGELFF
TRBD1 | TRBJ2-3 | . | TRBV5-4 | 15 | TGTGCCAGCAGCTTTGGGGACAGGAGCACAGATACGCAGTATTTT | CASSFGDRSTDTQYF
. | TRBJ1-5 | . | TRBV5-8 | 15 | TGTGCCAGCAGCCACCTCCTCCAGGTTAATCAGCCCCAGCATTTT | CASSHLLQVNQPQHF
. | TRBJ1-2 | . | TRBV3-1/TRBV3-2 | 16 | TGTGCCAGCAGCCCAAAGATGGGGCCAAAAGCACATGGCTACACCTTC | CASSPKMGPKAHGYTF
. | TRBJ2-1 | . | TRBV6-6 | 15 | TGTGCCAGCAGGGTACCTAGGAGCTCCTACAATGAGCAGTTCTTC | CASRVPRSSYNEQFF
TRBD2 | TRBJ2-1 | . | TRBV19 | 14 | TGTGCCAGTAGTATCTTAGCGGGAGGGAATGAGCAGTTCTTC | CASSILAGGNEQFF
. | TRBJ1-6 | . | TRBV15 | 15 | TGTGCCACCAGCAGAGGGGCAGGGCTCGGGTCACCCCTCCACTTT | CATSRGAGLGSPLHF
. | TRBJ2-5 | . | TRBV19 | 14 | TGTGCCAGTAGTATGTTGGCCCGCCAAGAGACCCAGTACTTC | CASSMLARQETQYF